This T cell receptor beta chain was observed in a study of T cell responses to AZD1222 COVID-19 vaccine. Study-wide results and caveats: Sampled repertoires all dated from after the peak T cell response. Mostly white British, mostly female donors; authors suggested clonal diversity may be underestimated. Targets within unmutated variant regions were reportedly found for nearly half of spike-specific TCRs.

Produced via immunoSEQ multiplex PCR; TCRdb's table is partial and in-frame only. The table records around 140,000 clones, about 90% of them present only once. Details on this clone: Its antigen remains unknown.

The CDR3 spans 14 residues. CDR1 and CDR2 (germline): LNHNV, YYDKDF (reference sequence). Trimming took 0 bases from V and 9 from J, leaving 12 bases between them. The receptor's source is an adult who received the MenACWY meningococcal vaccine as a control. The sample here was peripheral blood, taken 28 days after the second dose of the MenACWY control vaccine. J is TRBJ2-4 and V is TRBV15; the D gene is possibly TRBD1 (5 bases). CDR3 loop: CATSREPRDLIQYF. The DNA of the CDR3 is TGTGCCACCAGCAGAGAGCCCAGGGATCTCATTCAGTACTTC.